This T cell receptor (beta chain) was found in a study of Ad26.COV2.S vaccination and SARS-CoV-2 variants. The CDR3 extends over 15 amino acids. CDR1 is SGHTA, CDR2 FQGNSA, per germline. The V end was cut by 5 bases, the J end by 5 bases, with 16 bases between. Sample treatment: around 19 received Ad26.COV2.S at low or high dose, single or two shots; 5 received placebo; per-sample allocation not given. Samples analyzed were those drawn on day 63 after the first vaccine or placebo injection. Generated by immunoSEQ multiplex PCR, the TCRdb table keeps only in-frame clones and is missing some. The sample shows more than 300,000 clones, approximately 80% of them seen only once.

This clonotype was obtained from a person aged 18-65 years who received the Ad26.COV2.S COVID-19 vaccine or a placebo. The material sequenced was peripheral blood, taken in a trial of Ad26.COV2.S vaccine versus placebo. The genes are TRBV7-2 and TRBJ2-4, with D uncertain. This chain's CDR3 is CASSPLGSPQNIQYF. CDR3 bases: TGTGCCAGCAGCCCCTTAGGTAGCCCCCAAAACATTCAGTACTTC.